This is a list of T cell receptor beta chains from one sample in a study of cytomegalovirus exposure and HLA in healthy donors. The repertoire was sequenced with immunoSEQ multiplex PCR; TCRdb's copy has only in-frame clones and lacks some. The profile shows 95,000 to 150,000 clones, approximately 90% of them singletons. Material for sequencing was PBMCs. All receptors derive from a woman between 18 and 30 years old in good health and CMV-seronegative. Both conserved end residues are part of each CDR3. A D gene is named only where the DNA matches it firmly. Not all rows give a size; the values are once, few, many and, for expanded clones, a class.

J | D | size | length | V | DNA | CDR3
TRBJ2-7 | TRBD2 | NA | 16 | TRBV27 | TGTGCCAGCAGTCTTAGTCTCGGGGGGACTTCAGGGGAGCAGTACTTC | CASSLSLGGTSGEQYF
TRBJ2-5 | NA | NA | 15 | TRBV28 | TGTGCCAGCAGTCTCTCATCCGGGACTGTGGAGACCCAGTACTTC | CASSLSSGTVETQYF
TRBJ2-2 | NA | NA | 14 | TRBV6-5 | TGTGCCAGCAGGATATTAAGCCCCACCGGGGAGCTGTTTTTT | CASRILSPTGELFF
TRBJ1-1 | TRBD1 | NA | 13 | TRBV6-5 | TGTGCCAGCAGTTACCGCGGGACAGGGGAAGCTTTCTTT | CASSYRGTGEAFF
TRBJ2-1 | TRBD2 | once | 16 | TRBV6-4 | TGTGCCAGCAGTGCCGGACTAGCGGGAGGCTACAATGAGCAGTTCTTC | CASSAGLAGGYNEQFF
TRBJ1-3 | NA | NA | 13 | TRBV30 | TGTGCCTGGGCGGGTCTCTCTGGAAACACCATATATTTT | CAWAGLSGNTIYF
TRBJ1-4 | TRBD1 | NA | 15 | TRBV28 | TGTGCCAGCAGTCCCCATGACAGGGGGCATGAAAAACTGTTTTTT | CASSPHDRGHEKLFF
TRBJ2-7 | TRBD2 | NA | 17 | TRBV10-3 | TGTGCCATCAGTGAGTCGAGGACTAGCGGGCTATCCTACGAGCAGTACTTC | CAISESRTSGLSYEQYF
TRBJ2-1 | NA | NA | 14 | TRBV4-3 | TGCGCCAGCAGCCAGGGGAGCGCCTACAATGAGCAGTTCTTC | CASSQGSAYNEQFF
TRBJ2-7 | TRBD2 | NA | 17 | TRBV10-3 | TGTGCCATCAGTGAGACCTTGGGGGTAGCGGGAGACTACGAGCAGTACTTC | CAISETLGVAGDYEQYF
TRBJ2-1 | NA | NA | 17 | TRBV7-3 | TGTGCCAGCAGCCTAGGAGGTAGCGGAGCCCCCCGGGGTGAGCAGTTCTTC | CASSLGGSGAPRGEQFF